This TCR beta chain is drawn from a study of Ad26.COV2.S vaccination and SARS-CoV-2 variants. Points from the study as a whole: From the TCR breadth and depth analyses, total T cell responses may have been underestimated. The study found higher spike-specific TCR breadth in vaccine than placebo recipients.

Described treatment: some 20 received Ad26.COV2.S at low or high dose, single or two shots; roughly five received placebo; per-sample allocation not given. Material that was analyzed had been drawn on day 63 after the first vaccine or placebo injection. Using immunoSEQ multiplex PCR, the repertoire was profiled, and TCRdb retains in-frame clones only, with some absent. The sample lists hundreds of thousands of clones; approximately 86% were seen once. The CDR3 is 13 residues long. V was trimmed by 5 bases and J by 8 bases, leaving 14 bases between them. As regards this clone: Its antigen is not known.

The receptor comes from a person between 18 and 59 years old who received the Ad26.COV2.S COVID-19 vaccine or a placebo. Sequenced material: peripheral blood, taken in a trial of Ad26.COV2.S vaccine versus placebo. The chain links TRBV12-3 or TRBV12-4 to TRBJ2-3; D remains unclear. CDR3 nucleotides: TGTGCCAGCAGTGCAGCCGTGAAGGGTACGCAGTATTTT. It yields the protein CASSAAVKGTQYF.